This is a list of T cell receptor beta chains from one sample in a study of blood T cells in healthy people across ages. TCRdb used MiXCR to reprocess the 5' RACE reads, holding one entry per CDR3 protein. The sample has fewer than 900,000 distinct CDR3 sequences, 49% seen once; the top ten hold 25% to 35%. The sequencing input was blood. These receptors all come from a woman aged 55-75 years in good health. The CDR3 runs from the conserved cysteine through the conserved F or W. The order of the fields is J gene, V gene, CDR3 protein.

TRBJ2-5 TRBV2 CASSDPGQIQETQYF
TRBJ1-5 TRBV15 CATNTNWGRSNQPQHF
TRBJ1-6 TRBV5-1 CASSSVDGQSNSPLHF
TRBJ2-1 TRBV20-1 CSATLAGYNEQFF
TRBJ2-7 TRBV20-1 CSARKLASYEQYF
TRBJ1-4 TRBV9 CASSPRTGAEYSLFF
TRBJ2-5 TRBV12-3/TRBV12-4 CASSQPSVKGETQYF
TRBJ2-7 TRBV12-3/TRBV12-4 CASSWSTSYEQYF
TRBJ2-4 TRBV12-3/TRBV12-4 CASSLSFGTSGEIKNIQYF
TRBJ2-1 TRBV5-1 CASSYGPPLGNEQFF
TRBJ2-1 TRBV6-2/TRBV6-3 CASQGTETNEQFF
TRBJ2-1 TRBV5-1 CASSRDAHNEQFF
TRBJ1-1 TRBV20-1 CSACMEGRRNTEAFF
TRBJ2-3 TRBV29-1 CSVDGAQSTDTQYF
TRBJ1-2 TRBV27 CASSTRHSEAPGYGYTF
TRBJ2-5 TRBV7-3 CASSPDRNMAQYF
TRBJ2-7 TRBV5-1 CASSQSGNEAYEQYF
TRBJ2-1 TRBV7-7 CASSPGGEGYNEQFF
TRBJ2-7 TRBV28 CASSSTTSGAYEQYF
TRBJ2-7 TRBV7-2 CASSLVWSSYEQYF
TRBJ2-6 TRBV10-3 CAIRKDKFLSGANVLTF
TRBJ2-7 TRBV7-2 CASSLDKGQGAKIYEQYF
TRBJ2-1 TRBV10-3 CAISERQGRGSGAEYNEQFF
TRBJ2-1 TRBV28 CASSLIGGRGGEQFF